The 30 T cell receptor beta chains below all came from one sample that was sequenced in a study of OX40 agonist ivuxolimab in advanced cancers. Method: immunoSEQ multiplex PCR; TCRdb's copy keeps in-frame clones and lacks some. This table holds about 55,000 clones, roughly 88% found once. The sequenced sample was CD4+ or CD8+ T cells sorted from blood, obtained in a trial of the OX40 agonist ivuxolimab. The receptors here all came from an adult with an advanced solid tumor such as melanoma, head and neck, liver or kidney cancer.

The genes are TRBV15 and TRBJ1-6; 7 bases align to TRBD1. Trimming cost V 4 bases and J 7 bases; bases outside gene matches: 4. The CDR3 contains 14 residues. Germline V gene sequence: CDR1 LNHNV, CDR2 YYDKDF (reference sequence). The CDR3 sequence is CATSKTGWNSPLHF. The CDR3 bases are TGTGCCACCAGCAAGACAGGGTGGAATTCACCCCTCCACTTT.

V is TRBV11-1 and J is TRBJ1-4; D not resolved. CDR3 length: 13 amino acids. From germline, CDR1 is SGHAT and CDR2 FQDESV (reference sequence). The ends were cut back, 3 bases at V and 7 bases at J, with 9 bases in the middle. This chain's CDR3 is CASSFRLGEKLFF. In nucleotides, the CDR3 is TGTGCCAGCAGCTTCAGATTGGGTGAAAAACTGTTTTTT.

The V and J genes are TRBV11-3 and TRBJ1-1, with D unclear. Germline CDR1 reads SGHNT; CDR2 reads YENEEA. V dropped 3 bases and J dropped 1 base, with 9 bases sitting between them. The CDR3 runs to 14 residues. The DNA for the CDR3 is TGTGCCAGCAGCTTGGGAGGTTCGAACACTGAAGCTTTCTTT. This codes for CASSLGGSNTEAFF.

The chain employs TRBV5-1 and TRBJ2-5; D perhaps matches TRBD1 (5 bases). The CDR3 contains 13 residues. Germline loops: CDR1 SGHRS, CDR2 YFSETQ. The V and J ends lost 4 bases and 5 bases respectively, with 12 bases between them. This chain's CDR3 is CASSAAAGETQYF. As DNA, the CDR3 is TGCGCCAGCAGCGCTGCCGCAGGGGAGACCCAGTACTTC. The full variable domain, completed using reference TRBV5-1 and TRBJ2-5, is KAGVTQTPRYLIKTRGQQVTLSCSPISGHRSVSWYQQTPGQGLQFLFEYFSETQRNKGNFPGRFSGRQFSNSRSEMNVSTLELGDSALYLCASSAAAGETQYFGPGTRLLVL.

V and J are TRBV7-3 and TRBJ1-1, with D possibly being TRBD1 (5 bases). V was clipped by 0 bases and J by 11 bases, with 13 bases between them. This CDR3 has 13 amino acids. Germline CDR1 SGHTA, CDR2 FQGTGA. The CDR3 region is CASSLTEGAGAFF. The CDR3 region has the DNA TGTGCCAGCAGCTTAACTGAAGGGGCTGGTGCTTTCTTT. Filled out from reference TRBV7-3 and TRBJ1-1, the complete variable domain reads GAGVSQTPSNKVTEKGKYVELRCDPISGHTALYWYRQSLGQGPEFLIYFQGTGAADDSGLPNDRFFAVRPEGSVSTLKIQRTERGDSAVYLCASSLTEGAGAFFGQGTRLTVV.

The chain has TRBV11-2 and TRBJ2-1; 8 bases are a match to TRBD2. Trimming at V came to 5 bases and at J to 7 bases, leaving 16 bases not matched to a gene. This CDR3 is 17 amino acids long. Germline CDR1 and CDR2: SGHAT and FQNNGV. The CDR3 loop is CASSPKYRAGDKNEQFF. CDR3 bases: TGTGCCAGCAGCCCGAAGTACAGAGCGGGGGATAAGAATGAGCAGTTCTTC.

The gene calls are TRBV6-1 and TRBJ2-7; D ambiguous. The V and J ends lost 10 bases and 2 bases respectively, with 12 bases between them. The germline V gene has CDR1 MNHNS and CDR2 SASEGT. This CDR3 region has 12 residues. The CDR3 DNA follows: TGTGCCACCAAGTACATCGCCTACGAGCAGTACTTC. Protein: CATKYIAYEQYF.

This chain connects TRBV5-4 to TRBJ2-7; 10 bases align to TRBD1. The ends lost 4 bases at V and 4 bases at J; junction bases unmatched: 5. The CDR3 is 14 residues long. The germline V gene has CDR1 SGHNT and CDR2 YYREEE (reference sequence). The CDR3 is CASSRRDRGYEQYF. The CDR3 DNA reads TGTGCCAGCAGCCGCCGGGACAGGGGTTACGAGCAGTACTTC. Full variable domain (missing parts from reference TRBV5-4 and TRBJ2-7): ETGVTQSPTHLIKTRGQQVTLRCSSQSGHNTVSWYQQALGQGPQFIFQYYREEENGRGNFPPRFSGLQFPNYSSELNVNALELDDSALYLCASSRRDRGYEQYFGPGTRLTVT.

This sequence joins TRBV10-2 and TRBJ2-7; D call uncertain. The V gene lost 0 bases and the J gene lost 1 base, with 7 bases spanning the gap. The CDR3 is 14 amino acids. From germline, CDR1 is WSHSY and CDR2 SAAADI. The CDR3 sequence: CASSESPASYEQYF. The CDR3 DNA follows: TGCGCCAGCAGTGAGTCGCCGGCTTCCTACGAGCAGTACTTC.

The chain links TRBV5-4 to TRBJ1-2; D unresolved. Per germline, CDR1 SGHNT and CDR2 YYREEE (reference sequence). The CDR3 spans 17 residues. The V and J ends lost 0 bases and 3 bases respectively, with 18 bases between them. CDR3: CASSLDRASPGDYGYTF. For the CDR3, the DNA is TGTGCCAGCAGCTTGGATAGGGCCTCCCCTGGAGACTATGGCTACACCTTC.

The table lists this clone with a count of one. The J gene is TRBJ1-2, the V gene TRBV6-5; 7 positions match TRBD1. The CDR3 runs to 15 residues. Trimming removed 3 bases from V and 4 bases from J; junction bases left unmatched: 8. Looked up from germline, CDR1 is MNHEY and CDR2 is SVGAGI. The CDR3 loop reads CASSYSRQGPYGYTF. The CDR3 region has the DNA TGTGCCAGCAGTTATTCCCGACAGGGACCCTATGGCTACACCTTC.

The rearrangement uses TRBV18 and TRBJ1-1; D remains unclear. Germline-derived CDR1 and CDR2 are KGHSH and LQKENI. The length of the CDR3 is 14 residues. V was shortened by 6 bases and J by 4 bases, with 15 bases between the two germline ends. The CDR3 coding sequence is TGTGCCAGCTCTCGAGAGTTTAGCGGCACTGAAGCTTTCTTT. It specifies CASSREFSGTEAFF.

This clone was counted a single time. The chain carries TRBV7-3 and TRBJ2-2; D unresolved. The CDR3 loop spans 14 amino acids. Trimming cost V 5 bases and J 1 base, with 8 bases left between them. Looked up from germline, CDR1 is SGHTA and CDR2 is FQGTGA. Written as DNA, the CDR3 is TGTGCCAGCAGCCCCCCAGGGAACACCGGGGAGCTGTTTTTT. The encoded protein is CASSPPGNTGELFF.

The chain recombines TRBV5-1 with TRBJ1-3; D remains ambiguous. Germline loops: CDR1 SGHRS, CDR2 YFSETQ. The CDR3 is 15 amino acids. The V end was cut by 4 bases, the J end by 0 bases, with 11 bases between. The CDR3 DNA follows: TGCGCCAGCAGCGCCGGTGTGGACTCTGGAAACACCATATATTTT. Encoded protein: CASSAGVDSGNTIYF.

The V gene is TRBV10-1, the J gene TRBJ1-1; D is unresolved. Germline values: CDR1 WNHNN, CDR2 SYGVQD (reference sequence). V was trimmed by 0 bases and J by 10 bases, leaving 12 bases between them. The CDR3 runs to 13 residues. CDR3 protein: CASSESSSIRAFF. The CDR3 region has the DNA TGCGCCAGCAGTGAGTCCTCATCGATAAGAGCTTTCTTT.

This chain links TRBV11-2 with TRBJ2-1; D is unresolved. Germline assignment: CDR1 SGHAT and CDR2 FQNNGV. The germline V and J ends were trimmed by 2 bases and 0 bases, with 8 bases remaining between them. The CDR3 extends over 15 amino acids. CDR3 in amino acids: CASSLSFSSYNEQFF. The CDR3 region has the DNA TGTGCCAGCAGCTTAAGCTTTTCCTCCTACAATGAGCAGTTCTTC.

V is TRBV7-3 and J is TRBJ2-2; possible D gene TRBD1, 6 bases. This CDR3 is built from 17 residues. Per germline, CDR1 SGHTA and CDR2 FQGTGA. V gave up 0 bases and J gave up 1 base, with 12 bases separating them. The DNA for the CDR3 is TGTGCCAGCAGCTTAACGTGGGCAGGGGAGAACACCGGGGAGCTGTTTTTT. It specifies CASSLTWAGENTGELFF.

In nucleotides, the CDR3 is TGTGCCAGCAGTTCCAGGACAGGGGGCGTGGATACGCAGTATTTT. Protein: CASSSRTGGVDTQYF. This chain connects TRBV28 to TRBJ2-3; 11 nucleotides align to TRBD1. CDR3 length: 15 residues. The J segment lost 6 bases and the V segment lost 4 bases, leaving 6 bases of the junction unmatched. Germline V gene sequence: CDR1 MDHEN, CDR2 SYDVKM.

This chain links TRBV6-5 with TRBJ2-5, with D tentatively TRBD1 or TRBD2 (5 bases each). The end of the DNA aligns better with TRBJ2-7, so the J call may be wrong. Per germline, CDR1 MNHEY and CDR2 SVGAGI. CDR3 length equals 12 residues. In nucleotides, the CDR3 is TGTGCCAGCAGTTACCAAGGGACCGAGCAGTACTTC. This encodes CASSYQGTEQYF.

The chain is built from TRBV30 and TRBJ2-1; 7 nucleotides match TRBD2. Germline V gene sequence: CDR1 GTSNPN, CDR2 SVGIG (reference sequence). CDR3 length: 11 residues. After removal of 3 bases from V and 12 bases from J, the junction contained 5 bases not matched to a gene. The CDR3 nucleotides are TGTGCCTGGAGCCCCGGGAGGAGGCAGTTCTTC. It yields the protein CAWSPGRRQFF.

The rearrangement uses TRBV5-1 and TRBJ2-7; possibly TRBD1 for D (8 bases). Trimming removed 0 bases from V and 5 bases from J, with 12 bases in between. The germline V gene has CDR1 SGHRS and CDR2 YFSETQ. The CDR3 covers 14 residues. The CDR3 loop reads CASSLGQGRDEQYF. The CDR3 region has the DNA TGCGCCAGCAGCTTGGGACAGGGGAGGGACGAGCAGTACTTC.

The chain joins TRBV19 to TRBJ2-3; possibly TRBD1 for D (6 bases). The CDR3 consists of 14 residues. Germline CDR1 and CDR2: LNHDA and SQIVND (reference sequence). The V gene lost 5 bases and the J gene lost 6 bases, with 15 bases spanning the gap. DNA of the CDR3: TGTGCCAGTAGTGAACAGGGTCTCAGGGATACGCAGTATTTT. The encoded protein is CASSEQGLRDTQYF. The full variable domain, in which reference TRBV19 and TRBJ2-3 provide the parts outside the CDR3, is DGGITQSPKYLFRKEGQNVTLSCEQNLNHDAMYWYRQDPGQGLRLIYYSQIVNDFQKGDIAEGYSVSREKKESFPLTVTSAQKNPTAFYLCASSEQGLRDTQYFGPGTRLTVL.

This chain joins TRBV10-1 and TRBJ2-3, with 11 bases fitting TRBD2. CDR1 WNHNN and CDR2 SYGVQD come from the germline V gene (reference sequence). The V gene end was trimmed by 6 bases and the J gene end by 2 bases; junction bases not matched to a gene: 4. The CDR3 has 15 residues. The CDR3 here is CASSRLAGLTDTQYF. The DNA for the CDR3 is TGCGCCAGCAGCCGACTAGCGGGACTCACAGATACGCAGTATTTT.

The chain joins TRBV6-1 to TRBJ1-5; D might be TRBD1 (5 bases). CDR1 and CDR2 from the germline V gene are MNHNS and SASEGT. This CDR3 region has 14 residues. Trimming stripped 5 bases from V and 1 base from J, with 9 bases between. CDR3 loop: CASSPRDSNQPQHF. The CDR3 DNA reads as TGTGCCAGCAGTCCCCGGGACAGCAATCAGCCCCAGCATTTT.

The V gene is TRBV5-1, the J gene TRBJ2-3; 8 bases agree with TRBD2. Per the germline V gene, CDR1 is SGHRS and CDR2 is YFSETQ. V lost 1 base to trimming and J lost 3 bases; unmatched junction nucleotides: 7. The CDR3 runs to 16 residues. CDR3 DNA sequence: TGCGCCAGCAGCTTGTTAGCGGGGTTTGTGACAGATACGCAGTATTTT. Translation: CASSLLAGFVTDTQYF.

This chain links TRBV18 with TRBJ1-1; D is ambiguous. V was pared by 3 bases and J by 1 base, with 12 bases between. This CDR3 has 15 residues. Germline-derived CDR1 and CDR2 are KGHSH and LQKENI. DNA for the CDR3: TGTGCCAGCTCACCCCCGGTGAGGACGAACACTGAAGCTTTCTTT. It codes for CASSPPVRTNTEAFF.

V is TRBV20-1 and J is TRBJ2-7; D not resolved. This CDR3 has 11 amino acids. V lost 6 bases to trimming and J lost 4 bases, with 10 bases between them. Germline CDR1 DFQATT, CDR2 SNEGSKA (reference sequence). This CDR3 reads CSARLVYEQYF. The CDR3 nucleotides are TGCAGTGCCAGACTTGTATACGAGCAGTACTTC.

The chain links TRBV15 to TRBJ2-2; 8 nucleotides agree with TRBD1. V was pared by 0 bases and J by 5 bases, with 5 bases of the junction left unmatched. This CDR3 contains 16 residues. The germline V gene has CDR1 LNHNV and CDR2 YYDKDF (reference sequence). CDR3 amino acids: CATSREGTGGTGELFF. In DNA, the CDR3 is TGTGCCACCAGCAGAGAGGGGACAGGAGGGACCGGGGAGCTGTTTTTT.

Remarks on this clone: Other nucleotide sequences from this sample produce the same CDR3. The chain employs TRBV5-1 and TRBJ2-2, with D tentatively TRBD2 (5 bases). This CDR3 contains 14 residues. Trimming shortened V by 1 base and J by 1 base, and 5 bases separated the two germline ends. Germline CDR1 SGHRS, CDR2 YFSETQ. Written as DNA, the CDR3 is TGCGCCAGCAGCTTGCGGGGGAACACCGGGGAGCTGTTTTTT. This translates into CASSLRGNTGELFF. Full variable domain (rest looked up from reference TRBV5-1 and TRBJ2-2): KAGVTQTPRYLIKTRGQQVTLSCSPISGHRSVSWYQQTPGQGLQFLFEYFSETQRNKGNFPGRFSGRQFSNSRSEMNVSTLELGDSALYLCASSLRGNTGELFFGEGSRLTVL.

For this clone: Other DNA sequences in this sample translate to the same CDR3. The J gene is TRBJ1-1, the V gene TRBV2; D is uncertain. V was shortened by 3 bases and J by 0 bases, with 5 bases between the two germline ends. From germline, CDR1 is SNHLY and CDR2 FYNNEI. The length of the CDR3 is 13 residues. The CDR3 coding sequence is TGTGCCAGCAGTGACACAGTGAACACTGAAGCTTTCTTT. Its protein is CASSDTVNTEAFF.